This TCR beta chain emerged from a study of blood T cell repertoires in COVID-19. CDR3 length: 18 amino acids. J lost 6 bases, V lost 1 base, and 11 bases had no gene match. Germline CDR1 is LGHNA and CDR2 is YNFKEQ. The repertoire was sequenced with immunoSEQ multiplex PCR; TCRdb's copy has only in-frame clones and lacks some. The sample has 95,000 to 100,000 clones, less than 85% seen once. Sequencing used peripheral blood. This TCR was sampled from a woman aged 70 to 79 with active or convalescent COVID-19. V gene TRBV4-2 combines with J gene TRBJ2-3; 12 bases fit TRBD2. The CDR3 here is CASSQAAASGGAGDTQYF. The DNA for the CDR3 is TGTGCCAGCAGCCAAGCCGCGGCTAGCGGGGGGGCAGGGGATACGCAGTATTTT.